The 26 T cell receptor beta chains presented below share a single source sample, sequenced in a study of blood T cell repertoires in COVID-19 (dated by TCRdb to the early 2020s). Libraries came from the immunoSEQ multiplex PCR assay. TCRdb re-hosts the immuneACCESS table, in-frame sequences only. Its copies lack some clones; in the studies checked, an unresolved V gene accounts for under half of them, and the cause for the rest is not known. The sample records about 210,000 clones, more than 70% of which are singletons. Of the sample, under 3% is held by the ten largest clones. The sequenced sample was peripheral blood. These receptors all come from a man between 50 and 59 years old with active or convalescent COVID-19.

About this clone itself: Different DNA sequences within this sample yield the same CDR3. The rearrangement joins TRBV6-1 to TRBJ2-7; D possibly corresponds to TRBD2 (5 bases). Germline values: CDR1 MNHNS, CDR2 SASEGT. V lost 0 bases to trimming and J lost 7 bases, with 10 bases between them. This CDR3 is built from 13 residues. CDR3 nucleotides: TGTGCCAGCAGTGAAGCGAGGGTAGGGGAGCAGTACTTC. It is translated as CASSEARVGEQYF.

The chain links TRBV10-1 to TRBJ1-1, with D possibly being TRBD1 (6 bases). CDR3 size: 13 residues. The V gene lost 10 bases and the J gene lost 8 bases, with 20 bases spanning the gap. Germline values: CDR1 WNHNN, CDR2 SYGVQD (reference sequence). CDR3 nucleotide sequence: TGCGCCACCAGGGGCACCTATTCGGGAGAAGCTTTCTTT. This encodes CATRGTYSGEAFF.

The rearrangement uses TRBV6-5 and TRBJ1-6, with a tentative D call TRBD1 (6 bases). V dropped 6 bases and J dropped 1 base, with 10 bases sitting between them. The germline V gene has CDR1 MNHEY and CDR2 SVGAGI. CDR3 length: 15 residues. The CDR3 loop is CASRRGGSYNSPLHF. CDR3 DNA sequence: TGTGCCAGCAGACGAGGGGGATCCTATAATTCACCCCTCCACTTT.

Only one count was recorded for this clone. V usage is TRBV19 and J usage is TRBJ1-1; weak D call: TRBD1 (6 bases). The length of the CDR3 is 14 residues. Germline values: CDR1 LNHDA, CDR2 SQIVND (reference sequence). V gave up 7 bases and J gave up 4 bases, with 16 bases separating them. The CDR3 bases are TGTGCCAGTACCGAACGGCAGGGGAGCACTGAAGCTTTCTTT. It encodes CASTERQGSTEAFF.

This sequence joins TRBV4-1 and TRBJ1-3, with 7 bases that match TRBD1. V trimming: 4 bases; J trimming: 2 bases; junction bases outside the gene matches: 8. Per the germline V gene, CDR1 is MGHRA and CDR2 is YSYEKL. The CDR3 is made up of 16 amino acids. Here the CDR3 DNA reads TGCGCCAGCAGCCTGGGACAGACAATTCCTGGAAACACCATATATTTT. Translating it yields CASSLGQTIPGNTIYF.

The chain links TRBV12-3 or TRBV12-4 to TRBJ1-1; perhaps TRBD1 as D (6 bases). The CDR3 totals 12 residues. Trimming removed 5 bases at V and 3 bases at J, with 7 bases between. In nucleotides, the CDR3 is TGTGCCAGCAGTGACAGGTACACTGAAGCTTTCTTT. Translating it yields CASSDRYTEAFF.

The chain carries TRBV7-2 and TRBJ1-6, with D perhaps matching TRBD1 (6 bases). This CDR3 has 16 residues. The germline gives CDR1 SGHTA, CDR2 FQGNSA. V was clipped by 4 bases and J by 7 bases, with 17 bases between them. DNA of the CDR3: TGTGCCAGCAGCTCCCTAGGAGGACAGAACAATTCACCCCTCCACTTT. This sequence encodes CASSSLGGQNNSPLHF.

V gene TRBV6-5 combines with J gene TRBJ1-5, with TRBD1 matching over 7 bases. The V and J ends lost 8 bases and 6 bases, in that order; junction bases with no gene match: 4. The CDR3 runs 12 residues. CDR1 MNHEY and CDR2 SVGAGI come from the germline V gene. CDR3 DNA sequence: TGTGCCAGCCTGACAGGGAGTCAGCCCCAGCATTTT. Protein product: CASLTGSQPQHF.

CDR3: CASSESGRVEETQYF. CDR3 DNA: TGCGCCAGCAGTGAGTCTGGCAGGGTCGAAGAGACCCAGTACTTC. The genes are TRBV10-2 and TRBJ2-5; weak D call: TRBD1 (5 bases). The CDR3 totals 15 residues. Per the germline V gene, CDR1 is WSHSY and CDR2 is SAAADI. Trimming removed 0 bases from V and 3 bases from J, with 11 bases in between.

The chain carries TRBV24-1 and TRBJ2-3, with 14 bases matching TRBD2. The germline CDR1 and CDR2 sequences are KGHDR and SFDVKD. Trimming at V came to 1 base and at J to 5 bases, leaving 16 bases not matched to a gene. The CDR3 runs 21 residues. This CDR3 reads CATSDFLPNRTSGRRRDTQYF. The CDR3 DNA sequence: TGTGCCACCAGTGATTTTCTCCCCAACCGGACTAGCGGGAGGCGTAGAGATACGCAGTATTTT.

V is TRBV6-5 and J is TRBJ1-3; D is possibly TRBD1 (6 bases). Germline V lookup: CDR1 MNHEY, CDR2 SVGAGI. CDR3 length: 14 amino acids. Trimming took off 6 bases at V and 2 bases at J, with 11 bases between the two ends. The CDR3 nucleotides read TGTGCCAGCAGCCGTGGACAGACTGGAAACACCATATATTTT. Translating it yields CASSRGQTGNTIYF.

The V call is TRBV27, the J call TRBJ1-5, with 7 bases aligning to TRBD1. There are 14 residues in the CDR3. From germline, CDR1 is MNHEY and CDR2 SMNVEV (reference sequence). Trimming at V came to 3 bases and at J to 6 bases, leaving 5 bases not matched to a gene. The CDR3 bases are TGTGCCAGCAGTTTGTACAGGGGCGGTCAGCCCCAGCATTTT. Amino acids: CASSLYRGGQPQHF.

This clone has a single count. The rearrangement joins TRBV5-4 to TRBJ2-5; TRBD2 might be the D (5 bases). Germline CDR1 and CDR2: SGHNT and YYREEE (reference sequence). The CDR3 length is 14 residues. Trimming cost V 4 bases and J 5 bases, with 15 bases left between them. CDR3 protein: CASSPDTRGETQYF. Written as DNA, the CDR3 is TGTGCCAGCAGCCCTGACACCCGGGGTGAGACCCAGTACTTC.

This clone was seen only a few times. The rearrangement links TRBV5-1 to TRBJ1-5, with TRBD1 matching 10 bases. Germline CDR1 SGHRS, CDR2 YFSETQ. The V and J ends lost 4 bases and 2 bases, in that order; junction bases with no gene match: 6. The CDR3 has 16 residues. The CDR3 DNA is TGCGCCAGCAGCCCCGTCGGGACAGGGGGCAATCAGCCCCAGCATTTT. This gives the protein CASSPVGTGGNQPQHF.

This chain connects TRBV14 to TRBJ1-2, with a tentative D call TRBD1 (6 bases). From germline, CDR1 is SGHDN and CDR2 FVKESK. Between the trimmed V and J ends, which lost 1 base and 0 bases, there was a span of 21 bases. The CDR3 has 19 residues. CDR3 protein: CASSQVGRGRGLANYGYTF. CDR3 DNA sequence: TGTGCCAGCAGCCAAGTTGGTAGGGGGAGAGGCCTCGCTAACTATGGCTACACCTTC.

The V call is TRBV5-1, the J call TRBJ2-5; 8 bases align to TRBD2. With V trimmed by 0 bases and J by 5 bases, 9 bases remained unmatched. This CDR3 is 16 amino acids long. In germline, CDR1 is SGHRS, CDR2 YFSETQ. CDR3 protein: CASSLAPRGAGETQYF. The CDR3 nucleotides are TGCGCCAGCAGCTTGGCCCCGCGGGGGGCCGGGGAGACCCAGTACTTC.

V is TRBV10-1 and J is TRBJ2-1; no reliable D call. This CDR3 is built from 11 residues. Germline V gives CDR1 WNHNN, CDR2 SYGVQD (reference sequence). V was pared by 3 bases and J by 8 bases, with 5 bases between. In DNA, the CDR3 is TGCGCCAGCAGTGACTCTGATGAGCAGTTCTTC. Encoded protein: CASSDSDEQFF.

In this sample, this clone turned up once. The rearrangement uses TRBV5-6 and TRBJ2-1; TRBD2 is a possible D gene (6 bases). V lost 0 bases and J 3 bases, leaving 13 bases between the germline ends. The germline gives CDR1 SGHDT, CDR2 YYEEEE. This CDR3 region has 16 residues. The CDR3 region has the DNA TGTGCCAGCAGCTTGGTGGTGGGGGGACTCTACAATGAGCAGTTCTTC. Translating gives CASSLVVGGLYNEQFF.

The chain employs TRBV12-5 and TRBJ1-5, with D possibly matching TRBD1 (5 bases). V shed 6 bases and J shed 9 bases, with 27 bases lying between them. Germline loops: CDR1 LGHNT, CDR2 FRNRAP. This CDR3 has 17 residues. CDR3 amino acids: CASGPVDGGLGVRPQHF. CDR3 DNA sequence: TGTGCTAGTGGCCCAGTAGACGGGGGGTTGGGTGTCCGGCCCCAGCATTTT.

The chain links TRBV6-5 to TRBJ1-3; D is unclear. Germline CDR1 reads MNHEY; CDR2 reads SVGAGI. The V end lost 2 bases, the J end lost 9 bases, and 8 bases lay between the germline ends. The CDR3 sequence is 12 residues long. DNA of the CDR3: TGTGCCAGCAGTTACATCGGGAGCACCATATATTTT. Translating gives CASSYIGSTIYF.

The chain links TRBV27 to TRBJ1-1, with TRBD1 matching 9 bases. The CDR3 covers 18 residues. Germline V gene data show CDR1 as MNHEY and CDR2 as SMNVEV (reference sequence). Trimming cost V 2 bases and J 2 bases; bases outside gene matches: 12. CDR3 in amino acids: CASSLPPQGAGGNTEAFF. As DNA, the CDR3 is TGTGCCAGCAGTTTACCCCCACAGGGGGCGGGGGGTAACACTGAAGCTTTCTTT.

V gene TRBV2 combines with J gene TRBJ1-5; unclear D gene. V was pared by 8 bases and J by 4 bases, with 15 bases between. Germline V gives CDR1 SNHLY, CDR2 FYNNEI. This CDR3 contains 14 residues. CDR3: CASLADGANQPQHF. DNA of the CDR3: TGTGCCAGCCTAGCGGACGGAGCTAATCAGCCCCAGCATTTT.

The rearrangement uses TRBV19 and TRBJ2-5; perhaps TRBD1 as D (6 bases). The CDR3 has 15 amino acids. CDR1 and CDR2 (germline): LNHDA, SQIVND (reference sequence). The V end lost 5 bases, the J end lost 2 bases, and 15 bases lay between the germline ends. CDR3 loop: CASSDPRDIQETQYF. The DNA of the CDR3 is TGTGCCAGTAGTGATCCCCGGGACATACAAGAGACCCAGTACTTC.

The chain uses TRBV12-3 or TRBV12-4 and TRBJ1-2; D is unresolved. The CDR3 loop spans 11 amino acids. V was shortened by 1 base and J by 13 bases, with 10 bases between the two germline ends. CDR3 DNA sequence: TGTGCCAGCAGTTTAGGGCAAGTCCGCACCTTC. Translated, it gives CASSLGQVRTF.

The chain employs TRBV5-6 and TRBJ1-2, with D perhaps TRBD1 (5 bases). CDR1 SGHDT and CDR2 YYEEEE come from the germline V gene. This CDR3 is 14 amino acids long. V was cut by 4 bases and J by 1 base, with 11 bases left in between. CDR3 amino acids: CASSGDGGNYGYTF. CDR3 DNA sequence: TGTGCCAGCAGCGGGGACGGGGGTAACTATGGCTACACCTTC.

This CDR3 is CASSYETVPYNEQFF. CDR3 coding DNA: TGTGCCAGCAGTTACGAAACAGTCCCCTACAATGAGCAGTTCTTC. This chain connects TRBV6-5 to TRBJ2-1, with D unresolved. The germline V and J ends were trimmed by 2 bases and 2 bases, with 10 bases remaining between them. Germline CDR1 is MNHEY and CDR2 is SVGAGI. The CDR3 is 15 amino acids.